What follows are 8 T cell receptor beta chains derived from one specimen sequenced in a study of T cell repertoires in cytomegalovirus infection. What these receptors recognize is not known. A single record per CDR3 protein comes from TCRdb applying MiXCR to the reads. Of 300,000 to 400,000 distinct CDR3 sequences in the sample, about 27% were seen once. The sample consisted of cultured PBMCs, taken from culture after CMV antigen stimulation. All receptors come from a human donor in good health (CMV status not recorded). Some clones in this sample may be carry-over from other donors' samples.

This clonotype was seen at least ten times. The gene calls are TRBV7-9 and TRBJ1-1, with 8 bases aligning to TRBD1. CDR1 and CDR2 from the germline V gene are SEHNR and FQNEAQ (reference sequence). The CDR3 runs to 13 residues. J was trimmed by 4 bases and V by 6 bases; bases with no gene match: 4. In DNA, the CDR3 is TGTGCCAGCAGTGCAACAGGGGGCACTGAAGCTTTCTTT. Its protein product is CASSATGGTEAFF.

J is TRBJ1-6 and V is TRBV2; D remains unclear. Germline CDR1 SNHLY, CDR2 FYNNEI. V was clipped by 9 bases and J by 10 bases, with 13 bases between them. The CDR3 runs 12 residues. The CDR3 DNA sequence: TGTGCCAGAGGCCAACGGGGATCACCCCTCCACTTT. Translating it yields CARGQRGSPLHF.

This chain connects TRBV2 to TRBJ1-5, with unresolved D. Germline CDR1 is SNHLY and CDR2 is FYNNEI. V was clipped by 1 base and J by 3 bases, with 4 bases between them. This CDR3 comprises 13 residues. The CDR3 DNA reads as TGTGCCAGCAGTGAAGGCGCCAATCAGCCCCAGCATTTT. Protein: CASSEGANQPQHF.

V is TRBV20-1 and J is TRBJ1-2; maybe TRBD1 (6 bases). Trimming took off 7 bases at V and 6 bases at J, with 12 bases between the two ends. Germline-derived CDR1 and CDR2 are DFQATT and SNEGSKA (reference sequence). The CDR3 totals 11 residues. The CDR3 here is CSDGGRNGYTF. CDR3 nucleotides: TGCAGTGATGGGGGGCGGAATGGCTACACCTTC.

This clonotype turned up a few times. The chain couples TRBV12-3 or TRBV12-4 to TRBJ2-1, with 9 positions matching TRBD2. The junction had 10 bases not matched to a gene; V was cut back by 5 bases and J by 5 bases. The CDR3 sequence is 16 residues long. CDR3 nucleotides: TGTGCCAGCAGTCTCCCCTGGGTAGCGGGAGACAATGAGCAGTTCTTC. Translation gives CASSLPWVAGDNEQFF.

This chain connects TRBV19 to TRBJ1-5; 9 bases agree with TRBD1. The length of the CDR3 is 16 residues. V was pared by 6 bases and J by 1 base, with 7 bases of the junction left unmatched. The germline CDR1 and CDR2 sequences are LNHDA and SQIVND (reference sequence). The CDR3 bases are TGTGCCAGTAGCCTTTCGACAGGGGGAAGCAATCAGCCCCAGCATTTT. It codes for CASSLSTGGSNQPQHF.

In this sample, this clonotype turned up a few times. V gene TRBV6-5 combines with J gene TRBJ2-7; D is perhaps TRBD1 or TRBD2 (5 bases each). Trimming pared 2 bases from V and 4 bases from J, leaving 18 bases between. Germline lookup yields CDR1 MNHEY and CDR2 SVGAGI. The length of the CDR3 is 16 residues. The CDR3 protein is CASSYGGFGERYEQYF. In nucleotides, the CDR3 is TGTGCCAGCAGTTACGGGGGTTTCGGGGAAAGATACGAGCAGTACTTC.

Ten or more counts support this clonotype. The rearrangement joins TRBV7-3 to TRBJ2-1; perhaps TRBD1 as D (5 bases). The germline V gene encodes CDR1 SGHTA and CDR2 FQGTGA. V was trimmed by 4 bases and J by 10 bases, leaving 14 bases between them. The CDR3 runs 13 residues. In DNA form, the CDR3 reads TGTGCCAGCAGCTCGCGAAGGGGTGGAGAGCAGTTCTTC. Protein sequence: CASSSRRGGEQFF.